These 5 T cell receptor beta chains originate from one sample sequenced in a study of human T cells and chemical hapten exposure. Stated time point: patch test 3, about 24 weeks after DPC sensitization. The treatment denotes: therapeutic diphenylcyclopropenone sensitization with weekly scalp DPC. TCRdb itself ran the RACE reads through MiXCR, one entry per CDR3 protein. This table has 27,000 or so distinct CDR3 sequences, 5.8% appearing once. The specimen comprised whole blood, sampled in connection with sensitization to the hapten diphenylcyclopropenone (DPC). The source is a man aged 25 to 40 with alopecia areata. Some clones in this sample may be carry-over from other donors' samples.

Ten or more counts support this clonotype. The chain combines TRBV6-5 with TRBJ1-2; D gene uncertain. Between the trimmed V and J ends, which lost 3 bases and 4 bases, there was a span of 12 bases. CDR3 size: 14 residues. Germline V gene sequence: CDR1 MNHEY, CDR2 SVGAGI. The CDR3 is CASSYHGSAYGYTF. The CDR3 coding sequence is TGTGCCAGCAGTTATCATGGGTCGGCCTATGGCTACACCTTC.

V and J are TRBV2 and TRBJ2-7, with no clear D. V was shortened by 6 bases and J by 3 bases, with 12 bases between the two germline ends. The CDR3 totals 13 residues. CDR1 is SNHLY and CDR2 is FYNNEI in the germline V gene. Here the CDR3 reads CASRSDGYYEQYF. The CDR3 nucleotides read TGTGCCAGCAGATCGGACGGCTACTACGAGCAGTACTTC.

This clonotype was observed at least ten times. CDR3 loop: CASSQDQGLALNEQFF. The CDR3 coding sequence is TGTGCCAGCAGCCAAGATCAGGGACTAGCGTTGAATGAGCAGTTCTTC. The chain joins TRBV4-2 to TRBJ2-1; TRBD2 matches 10 bases. V shed 0 bases, J shed 7 bases, and the junction held 6 bases outside the gene matches. CDR3 size: 16 residues. CDR1 and CDR2 from the germline V gene are LGHNA and YNFKEQ.

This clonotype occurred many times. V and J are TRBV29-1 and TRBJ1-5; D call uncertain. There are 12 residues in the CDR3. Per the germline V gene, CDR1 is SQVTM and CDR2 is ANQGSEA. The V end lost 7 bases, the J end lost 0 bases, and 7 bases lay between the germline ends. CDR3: CSATVSNQPQHF. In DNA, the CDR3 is TGCAGCGCGACCGTTAGCAATCAGCCCCAGCATTTT.

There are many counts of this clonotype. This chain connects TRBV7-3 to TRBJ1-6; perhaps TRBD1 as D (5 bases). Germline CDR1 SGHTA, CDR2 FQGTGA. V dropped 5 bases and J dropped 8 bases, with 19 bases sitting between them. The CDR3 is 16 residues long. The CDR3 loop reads CASSPGTSLGDSPLHF. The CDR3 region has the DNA TGTGCCAGCAGCCCGGGGACCTCCCTCGGGGATTCACCCCTCCACTTT.